This entry lists 25 T cell receptor beta chains sequenced from one sample in a study of T cell responses to AZD1222 COVID-19 vaccine. Method: immunoSEQ multiplex PCR; TCRdb's copy keeps in-frame clones and lacks some. The sample includes about 130,000 clones, just under 95% of them seen just once. Material: peripheral blood, obtained 28 days after the second AZD1222 dose. Source of these receptors: an adult who received the AZD1222 COVID-19 vaccine.

The chain recombines TRBV7-2 with TRBJ2-1, with D possibly being TRBD1 or TRBD2 (5 bases each). The ends were cut back, 5 bases at V and 8 bases at J, with 22 bases in the middle. The CDR3 has 16 residues. Germline loops: CDR1 SGHTA, CDR2 FQGNSA. This CDR3 is CASSPLSGAAVDEQFF. For the CDR3, the DNA is TGTGCCAGCAGCCCCCTTTCCGGGGCGGCTGTCGATGAGCAGTTCTTC.

Written as DNA, the CDR3 is TGTGCCAGCAGTTACTCAGCAGGAAGCTCCTACGAGCAGTACTTC. This gives the protein CASSYSAGSSYEQYF. This rearrangement joins TRBV6-5 to TRBJ2-7; D unclear. The CDR3 spans 15 residues. V was shortened by 0 bases and J by 0 bases, with 9 bases between the two germline ends. Per germline, CDR1 MNHEY and CDR2 SVGAGI.

The chain combines TRBV3-1 (or the pseudogene TRBV3-2) with TRBJ2-2; D is unresolved. Germline V gene sequence: CDR1 LGHDT, CDR2 YNNKEL (reference sequence). V lost 1 base, J lost 0 bases, and 18 bases lay in between. The CDR3 is 19 residues long. The CDR3 DNA is TGTGCCAGCAGCCAAGTCTTGAGTGGGGAACTTGCGAACACCGGGGAGCTGTTTTTT. Protein sequence: CASSQVLSGELANTGELFF.

This clone has just one count. The CDR3 sequence is CASSPTGGLPTDTQYF. CDR3 nucleotide sequence: TGTGCCAGCAGCCCTACGGGGGGCCTCCCCACAGATACGCAGTATTTT. The V and J genes are TRBV7-8 and TRBJ2-3; the D gene is possibly TRBD2 (7 bases). V was trimmed by 5 bases and J by 2 bases, leaving 17 bases between them. The CDR3 loop spans 16 amino acids. The V gene's germline CDR1 is SGHVS and CDR2 FQNEAQ.

The chain couples TRBV9 to TRBJ1-2, with TRBD1 identical over 7 bases. Germline-derived CDR1 and CDR2 are SGDLS and YYNGEE. The CDR3 has 15 residues. The J segment lost 4 bases and the V segment lost 7 bases, leaving 13 bases of the junction unmatched. CDR3 DNA: TGTGCCAGCGGTCCGGGACAGCTACCCCGCTATGGCTACACCTTC. Residues: CASGPGQLPRYGYTF.

CDR3 sequence: CASSRTSGTYNEQFF. The CDR3 coding sequence is TGTGCCAGCAGTAGGACTAGCGGAACCTACAATGAGCAGTTCTTC. The chain employs TRBV2 and TRBJ2-1; 10 bases line up with TRBD2. After removal of 5 bases from V and 2 bases from J, the junction contained 3 bases not matched to a gene. Germline CDR1 reads SNHLY; CDR2 reads FYNNEI. The CDR3 sequence is 15 residues long.

The gene calls are TRBV29-1 and TRBJ2-1, with 13 bases that match TRBD2. The CDR3 covers 14 residues. V lost 6 bases and J lost 8; bases outside the gene matches: 7. The germline V gene encodes CDR1 SQVTM and CDR2 ANQGSEA. CDR3 bases: TGCAGCGTCCAGACTAGCGGGAGGATATATGAGCAGTTCTTC. It codes for CSVQTSGRIYEQFF.

A single count supports this clone. This chain joins TRBV7-2 and TRBJ2-3; a possible D gene is TRBD1 (7 bases). V dropped 2 bases and J dropped 4 bases, with 13 bases sitting between them. This CDR3 spans 15 amino acids. CDR1 SGHTA and CDR2 FQGNSA come from the germline V gene. The CDR3 spells CASSLTGVAADTQYF. CDR3 in DNA: TGTGCCAGCAGCTTAACAGGGGTAGCGGCAGATACGCAGTATTTT. Drawing the rest from reference TRBV7-2 and TRBJ2-3, the complete variable domain is GAGVSQSPSNKVTEKGKDVELRCDPISGHTALYWYRQSLGQGLEFLIYFQGNSAPDKSGLPSDRFSAERTGGSVSTLTIQRTQQEDSAVYLCASSLTGVAADTQYFGPGTRLTVL.

The CDR3 DNA is TGTGCCAGCAGCTTAAGGTCTCTAAATGAAAAACTGTTTTTT. This codes for CASSLRSLNEKLFF. The rearrangement joins TRBV13 to TRBJ1-4, with D unclear. Germline assignment: CDR1 PRHDT and CDR2 FYEKMQ (reference sequence). This CDR3 is 14 amino acids long. V shed 2 bases and J shed 5 bases, with 9 bases lying between them.

V is TRBV19 and J is TRBJ1-6; 9 nucleotides align to TRBD1. The CDR3 is 16 residues long. Looked up from germline, CDR1 is LNHDA and CDR2 is SQIVND (reference sequence). V lost 4 bases and J lost 6; bases outside the gene matches: 7. The CDR3: CASSTGQGAPNSPLHF. DNA for the CDR3: TGTGCCAGTAGTACGGGACAGGGAGCCCCTAATTCACCCCTCCACTTT.

This sequence joins TRBV7-9 and TRBJ2-3; 9 positions agree with TRBD1. Per germline, CDR1 SEHNR and CDR2 FQNEAQ (reference sequence). The CDR3 is 15 amino acids. J lost 2 bases, V lost 1 base, and 1 base had no gene match. The CDR3 bases are TGTGCCAGCAGCTTAGGGACAGGGGTCACAGATACGCAGTATTTT. Protein: CASSLGTGVTDTQYF.

In nucleotides, the CDR3 is TGCAGCGGGTCGGGGGCCGATCCTTCTCATGAGCAGTTCTTC. This codes for CSGSGADPSHEQFF. The rearrangement joins TRBV29-1 to TRBJ2-1, with D perhaps matching TRBD1 or TRBD2 (6 bases each). Germline CDR1 SQVTM, CDR2 ANQGSEA. Trimming removed 7 bases at V and 8 bases at J, with 21 bases between. The CDR3 covers 14 residues.

This chain uses TRBV2 with TRBJ1-6; tentative D call: TRBD1 (6 bases). The CDR3 length is 14 residues. In germline, CDR1 is SNHLY, CDR2 FYNNEI. The V and J ends lost 3 bases and 9 bases respectively, with 12 bases between them. The CDR3 reads CASSDGQITSPLHF. Written as DNA, the CDR3 is TGTGCCAGCAGTGACGGACAGATCACTTCACCCCTCCACTTT.

The chain combines TRBV6-5 with TRBJ2-5, with D unclear. The CDR3 covers 11 residues. V lost 5 bases and J lost 13, with 14 bases in between. Germline CDR1 and CDR2: MNHEY and SVGAGI. CDR3 nucleotide sequence: TGTGCCAGCAGTAATGGGCAGGTTATGTACTTC. Translation: CASSNGQVMYF.

V usage is TRBV30 and J usage is TRBJ2-2, with D perhaps matching TRBD1 (7 bases). From germline, CDR1 is GTSNPN and CDR2 SVGIG (reference sequence). V lost 2 bases and J 8 bases, leaving 18 bases between the germline ends. The CDR3 totals 15 residues. DNA of the CDR3: TGTGCCTGGAGTCCCAGGAGGGGGCCGATGGGGGAGCTGTTTTTT. Encoded protein: CAWSPRRGPMGELFF. Variable domain in full (rest from reference TRBV30 and TRBJ2-2): SQTIHQWPATLVQPVGSPLSLECTVEGTSNPNLYWYRQAAGRGLQLLFYSVGIGQISSEVPQNLSASRPQDRQFILSSKKLLLSDSGFYLCAWSPRRGPMGELFFGEGSRLTVL.

This clone appeared a single time. This chain uses TRBV6-2 or TRBV6-3 with TRBJ1-4, with D possibly being TRBD1 (6 bases). V lost 6 bases and J 6 bases, leaving 17 bases between the germline ends. CDR1 is MNHEY and CDR2 is SVGEGT in the germline V gene. This CDR3 is 15 amino acids long. Written as DNA, the CDR3 is TGTGCCAGCAGCGTTGACAGGCCGGGGGATGAAAAACTGTTTTTT. It encodes CASSVDRPGDEKLFF.

The chain joins TRBV5-5 to TRBJ1-5; D not certain. The ends were cut back, 2 bases at V and 2 bases at J, with 11 bases in the middle. The germline CDR1 and CDR2 sequences are SGHKS and YYEKEE (reference sequence). This CDR3 contains 15 residues. The CDR3 region is CASSFRGSGNQPQHF. For the CDR3, the DNA is TGTGCCAGCAGCTTTCGGGGATCTGGCAATCAGCCCCAGCATTTT.

In DNA form, the CDR3 reads TGTGCCAGTAGTATAGGAGGGACAGGCGAAGACGAGCAGTACTTC. Translation: CASSIGGTGEDEQYF. The V call is TRBV19, the J call TRBJ2-7, with 8 bases fitting TRBD1. Trimming at V came to 1 base and at J to 5 bases, leaving 7 bases not matched to a gene. The CDR3 spans 15 residues. Germline V gene lookup returns CDR1 LNHDA and CDR2 SQIVND (reference sequence). The variable domain in full, with the rest retrieved from reference TRBV19 and TRBJ2-7, is DGGITQSPKYLFRKEGQNVTLSCEQNLNHDAMYWYRQDPGQGLRLIYYSQIVNDFQKGDIAEGYSVSREKKESFPLTVTSAQKNPTAFYLCASSIGGTGEDEQYFGPGTRLTVT.

The chain is built from TRBV30 and TRBJ1-5; the D gene is possibly TRBD1 (5 bases). Germline CDR1 GTSNPN, CDR2 SVGIG (reference sequence). The V and J ends lost 0 bases and 0 bases respectively, with 15 bases between them. The CDR3 runs 17 residues. CDR3 bases: TGTGCCTGGAGTGTAGCGGGGGGACGGAATAGCAATCAGCCCCAGCATTTT. Its protein product is CAWSVAGGRNSNQPQHF.

The CDR3 region has the DNA TGTGCCTGGGTCTCTCAAGGGAAGGGGTTTAATTCACCCCTCCACTTT. Translating it yields CAWVSQGKGFNSPLHF. V and J are TRBV30 and TRBJ1-6, with a possible D match to TRBD1 (5 bases). This CDR3 contains 16 residues. Trimming removed 5 bases at V and 6 bases at J, with 20 bases between. CDR1 and CDR2 (germline): GTSNPN, SVGIG (reference sequence).

This chain connects TRBV30 to TRBJ2-1; the D gene could be TRBD1 or TRBD2 (6 bases each). The CDR3 covers 14 residues. Per the germline V gene, CDR1 is GTSNPN and CDR2 is SVGIG (reference sequence). The V gene lost 3 bases and the J gene lost 4 bases, with 13 bases spanning the gap. CDR3 in DNA: TGTGCCTGGAGGAAGGGGGGCCCTTACAATGAGCAGTTCTTC. As protein: CAWRKGGPYNEQFF.

The rearrangement joins TRBV2 to TRBJ2-7, with unresolved D. Trimming removed 2 bases at V and 0 bases at J, with 8 bases between. The V gene's germline CDR1 is SNHLY and CDR2 FYNNEI. The CDR3 has 14 amino acids. The CDR3 coding sequence is TGTGCCAGCAGTGAAAGTAGGTCCTCCTACGAGCAGTACTTC. Its translation is CASSESRSSYEQYF.

Here the CDR3 DNA reads TGCGCCAGCAGCTTGGCTGAGAGTGAAGCTTTCTTT. This translates into CASSLAESEAFF. The rearrangement links TRBV5-1 to TRBJ1-1, with D unclear. Germline values: CDR1 SGHRS, CDR2 YFSETQ. The germline V and J ends were trimmed by 0 bases and 7 bases, with 7 bases remaining between them. The CDR3 has 12 residues.

This chain uses TRBV27 with TRBJ2-1; TRBD2 matches 9 bases. CDR1 and CDR2 from the germline V gene are MNHEY and SMNVEV (reference sequence). The CDR3 is made up of 15 amino acids. The V and J ends lost 3 bases and 0 bases, in that order; junction bases with no gene match: 0. CDR3 loop: CASSFSGSSYNEQFF. DNA for the CDR3: TGTGCCAGCAGTTTTAGCGGGAGCTCCTACAATGAGCAGTTCTTC.

The chain links TRBV7-6 to TRBJ1-4; possible D gene TRBD1, 5 bases. The CDR3 spans 14 residues. Trimming removed 0 bases from V and 8 bases from J, with 10 bases in between. The germline V gene encodes CDR1 SGHVS and CDR2 FNYEAQ. The DNA for the CDR3 is TGTGCCAGCAGCTTAGCGGGGGGGGACGAAAAACTGTTTTTT. Its protein product is CASSLAGGDEKLFF.